These T cell receptor beta chains were read from a single sample in a study of OX40 agonist ivuxolimab in advanced cancers. Sequenced by immunoSEQ multiplex PCR; TCRdb stores in-frame clones only, minus some. The table lists 25,000 to 40,000 clones, 75% to 95% of them singletons, with about 4.4% in the top ten. Sequenced material: CD4+ or CD8+ T cells sorted from blood, taken in a trial of the OX40 agonist ivuxolimab. These receptors came from an adult with an advanced solid tumor such as melanoma, head and neck, liver or kidney cancer. Both conserved end residues are part of each CDR3. D genes are given only for firm matches. Size values are once, few and many counts, or a class for expanded clones, and some rows have none.

D: TRBD1; V: TRBV6-5; length: 14; J: TRBJ1-1; size: NA; DNA: TGTGCCAGCAGTTACACAGGGGAGAACACTGAAGCTTTCTTT; CDR3: CASSYTGENTEAFF
D: TRBD1; V: TRBV6-1; length: 17; J: TRBJ1-6; size: NA; DNA: TGTGCCAGCAGTGCACCCCGGGACAGGGCCCGGGCTTCACCCCTCCACTTT; CDR3: CASSAPRDRARASPLHF
D: TRBD2; V: TRBV11-2; length: 18; J: TRBJ2-5; size: NA; DNA: TGTGCCAGCAGCCCTGGGACTAGCGGGGGTTGGTACCAAGAGACCCAGTACTTC; CDR3: CASSPGTSGGWYQETQYF
D: NA; V: TRBV6-4; length: 15; J: TRBJ1-6; size: NA; DNA: TGTGCCAGCAGTGAAGGAAGGGGTGATAATTCACCCCTCCACTTT; CDR3: CASSEGRGDNSPLHF
D: TRBD2; V: TRBV4-1; length: 19; J: TRBJ2-7; size: NA; DNA: TGCGCCAGCAGCCAAGATGAGATGGGACTAGCGGGAGATAGCTACGAGCAGTACTTC; CDR3: CASSQDEMGLAGDSYEQYF
D: TRBD1; V: TRBV30; length: 17; J: TRBJ2-2; size: NA; DNA: TGTGCCTGGAGTCTAACAACAGGGGGCAGGAACACCGGGGAGCTGTTTTTT; CDR3: CAWSLTTGGRNTGELFF
D: NA; V: TRBV6-1; length: 15; J: TRBJ2-3; size: NA; DNA: TGTGCCAGCTTTAGCGGAACAATTAGCACAGATACGCAGTATTTT; CDR3: CASFSGTISTDTQYF
D: TRBD1; V: TRBV18; length: 15; J: TRBJ1-1; size: NA; DNA: TGTGCCAGCTCACCACCACAGGGGAGGGGAACTGAAGCTTTCTTT; CDR3: CASSPPQGRGTEAFF
D: NA; V: TRBV13; length: 14; J: TRBJ2-3; size: once; DNA: TGTGCCAGCAGCTTAGGCCGAGGGGTGCTTAGGCAGTATTTT; CDR3: CASSLGRGVLRQYF
D: TRBD1; V: TRBV7-2; length: 15; J: TRBJ1-2; size: NA; DNA: TGTGCCAGCAGCGCCAGACAGGGGGCGGACTATGGCTACACCTTC; CDR3: CASSARQGADYGYTF
D: TRBD2; V: TRBV19; length: 16; J: TRBJ2-1; size: NA; DNA: TGTGCCAGTAGTACAATAGCGGGAGTTTTCCACAATGAGCAGTTCTTC; CDR3: CASSTIAGVFHNEQFF
D: NA; V: TRBV9; length: 9; J: TRBJ1-1; size: NA; DNA: TGTGCCAGCAGCCCTTATGCTTTCTTT; CDR3: CASSPYAFF
D: TRBD2; V: TRBV27; length: 15; J: TRBJ2-7; size: NA; DNA: TGTGCCAGCAGTTTATCGGTGGGAGGGCCGAACGAGCAGTACTTC; CDR3: CASSLSVGGPNEQYF
D: NA; V: TRBV19; length: 13; J: TRBJ1-3; size: once; DNA: TGTGCCAGTAGTCGGACGGACGGAAACACCATATATTTT; CDR3: CASSRTDGNTIYF
D: TRBD1; V: TRBV13; length: 12; J: TRBJ1-1; size: NA; DNA: TGTGCCAGCCAGGGGGGGGGCACTGAAGCTTTCTTT; CDR3: CASQGGGTEAFF
D: NA; V: TRBV4-3; length: 15; J: TRBJ1-6; size: NA; DNA: TGCGCCAGCAGCCAAGGGGACTCATGGAATTCACCCCTCCACTTT; CDR3: CASSQGDSWNSPLHF
D: NA; V: TRBV7-6; length: 15; J: TRBJ2-3; size: NA; DNA: TGTGCCAGCGCAAATGATGGTGGGGGGACAGATACGCAGTATTTT; CDR3: CASANDGGGTDTQYF
D: NA; V: TRBV5-5; length: 15; J: TRBJ1-6; size: NA; DNA: TGTGCCAGCAGCTTGATTGAGGGAGATAATTCACCCCTCCACTTT; CDR3: CASSLIEGDNSPLHF
D: NA; V: TRBV5-1; length: 17; J: TRBJ1-6; size: NA; DNA: TGCGCCAGCAGCTTGGGATCACTCCGCTCCTATAATTCACCCCTCCACTTT; CDR3: CASSLGSLRSYNSPLHF
D: TRBD1; V: TRBV7-6; length: 16; J: TRBJ2-1; size: NA; DNA: TGTGCCAGCAGCTTATTGGCAGGGGGCTCCTACAATGAGCAGTTCTTC; CDR3: CASSLLAGGSYNEQFF
D: NA; V: TRBV25-1; length: 10; J: TRBJ2-7; size: NA; DNA: TGTGCCAGCAGTGAGTACGAGCAGTACTTC; CDR3: CASSEYEQYF
D: TRBD2; V: TRBV7-3; length: 16; J: TRBJ2-1; size: NA; DNA: TGTGCCAGCAGCACCAAAGCGGGAGTTCATTACAATGAGCAGTTCTTC; CDR3: CASSTKAGVHYNEQFF
D: NA; V: TRBV28; length: 14; J: TRBJ1-5; size: once; DNA: TGTGCCAGCAGTTTAGTCCGGGGCAATCAGCCCCAGCATTTT; CDR3: CASSLVRGNQPQHF
D: TRBD2; V: TRBV18; length: 16; J: TRBJ2-7; size: NA; DNA: TGTGCCAGCTCACCACAGGAGACTAGCGGGAGCTACGAGCAGTACTTC; CDR3: CASSPQETSGSYEQYF
D: TRBD1; V: TRBV9; length: 15; J: TRBJ1-5; size: medium-sized; DNA: TGTGCCAGCAGCGTAGGACAGGGCGGCAATCAGCCCCAGCATTTT; CDR3: CASSVGQGGNQPQHF
D: NA; V: TRBV13; length: 15; J: TRBJ1-2; size: NA; DNA: TGTGCCAGCAGCTTAGCAGGAGGGGGTCTCTATGGCTACACCTTC; CDR3: CASSLAGGGLYGYTF
D: TRBD1; V: TRBV13; length: 16; J: TRBJ1-2; size: once; DNA: TGTGCCAGCAGCTTAAGTGGGGGACAGGGATTCTATGGCTACACCTTC; CDR3: CASSLSGGQGFYGYTF
D: NA; V: TRBV10-3; length: 14; J: TRBJ2-3; size: NA; DNA: TGTGCCATCAGTGGTGAGGGTATCCCAGATACGCAGTATTTT; CDR3: CAISGEGIPDTQYF
D: NA; V: TRBV5-8; length: 15; J: TRBJ2-1; size: NA; DNA: TGTGCCAGCAGCTACGGGGATTCGCCACACAATGAGCAGTTCTTC; CDR3: CASSYGDSPHNEQFF
D: TRBD1; V: TRBV7-6; length: 14; J: TRBJ1-1; size: NA; DNA: TGTGCCAGCAGCGCCACCGGGACAGGGTCCGCAGGTTTCTTT; CDR3: CASSATGTGSAGFF
D: TRBD1; V: TRBV11-2; length: 15; J: TRBJ2-1; size: NA; DNA: TGTGCCAGCAGCTTAGGACAGGGGTACAACAATGAGCAGTTCTTC; CDR3: CASSLGQGYNNEQFF
D: NA; V: TRBV2; length: 13; J: TRBJ2-5; size: NA; DNA: TGTGCCAGCAGAGACGGGAACCAAGAGACCCAGTACTTC; CDR3: CASRDGNQETQYF